This T cell receptor beta chain was recorded in a study of T-cell memory formation after mild COVID-19. TCRdb re-called the 5' RACE reads through MiXCR, storing one row per CDR3 protein. This table has around 260,000 distinct CDR3 sequences, 16% appearing once. V gave up 5 bases and J gave up 5 bases; unmatched junction bases: 12. The CDR3 is made up of 15 amino acids. CDR1 and CDR2 (germline): DFQATT, SNEGSKA (reference sequence). This clonotype has a count of ten or more. The receptor was isolated from a man between 18 and 35 years old who had mild COVID-19 (a few samples of this study predate the infection). Cell type and time point are not known. The chain links TRBV20-1 to TRBJ2-3; TRBD2 aligns across 8 bases. The sample taken for sequencing was PBMCs or a T cell subset sorted from them (not recorded which). The DNA of the CDR3 is TGCAGTGCTCCCCACTTAGCGGGGCCGGGAGATACGCAGTATTTT. It specifies CSAPHLAGPGDTQYF.